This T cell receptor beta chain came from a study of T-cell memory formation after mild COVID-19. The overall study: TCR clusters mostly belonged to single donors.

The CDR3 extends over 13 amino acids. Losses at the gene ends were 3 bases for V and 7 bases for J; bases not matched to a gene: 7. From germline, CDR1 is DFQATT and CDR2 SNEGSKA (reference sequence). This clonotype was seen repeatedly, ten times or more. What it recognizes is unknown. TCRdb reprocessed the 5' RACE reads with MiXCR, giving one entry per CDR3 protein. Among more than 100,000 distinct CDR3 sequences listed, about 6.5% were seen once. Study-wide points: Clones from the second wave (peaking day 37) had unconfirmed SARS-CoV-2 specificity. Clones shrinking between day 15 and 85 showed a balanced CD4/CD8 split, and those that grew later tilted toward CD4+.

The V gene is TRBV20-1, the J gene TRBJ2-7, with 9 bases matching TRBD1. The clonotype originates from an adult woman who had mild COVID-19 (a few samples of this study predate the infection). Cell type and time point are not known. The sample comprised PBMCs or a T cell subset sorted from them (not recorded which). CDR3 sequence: CSASTGTGLEQYF. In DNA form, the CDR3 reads TGCAGTGCTAGTACCGGGACAGGGTTGGAGCAGTACTTC.